This T cell receptor beta chain appears in the sequencing data of a study of spatial heterogeneity in lung cancer. Broader study findings: Expanded intratumoral alpha and beta TCR counts tracked tumor mutation counts.

The CDR3 has 11 amino acids. Germline V gene sequence: CDR1 LGHDT, CDR2 YNNKEL (reference sequence). MiXCR, run by TCRdb on the 5' RACE reads, gives a single entry per CDR3 protein. In the table there are thousands of distinct CDR3 sequences, about 8% of which are singletons. Ten or more counts support this clonotype. Its target is unknown. One junction end disagrees with the germline gene, perhaps due to a read error. This beta chain appears as a stray read in a library generated for alpha chains; its size is not informative. Time point reported: sample taken at primary tumor resection. This chain joins TRBV3-1 and TRBJ1-1; D is undetermined. The source material was lung tumor tissue, sampled at surgery. The TCR comes from a female donor with early-stage non-small cell lung cancer. The CDR3 loop is CASSQGKGYVF. The CDR3 coding sequence is TGTGCCAGCAGCCAAGGAAAGGGATACGTCTTT.